This T cell receptor (beta chain) is from a study of neurological immune-mediated disorders. Overall study results and limits: HTLV-1-associated myelopathy had the most TCR clonal expansion, while multiple sclerosis had the least, a level that fell below healthy controls.

CDR3 length: 13 amino acids. Trimming removed 6 bases from V and 4 bases from J; junction bases left unmatched: 5. TCRdb re-derived calls from the 5' RACE reads in MiXCR, one entry per CDR3 protein. Among 55,000 or so distinct CDR3 sequences listed, over 4% were seen once. This clonotype was observed at least ten times. Its antigen is still unknown. The chain uses TRBV12-3 or TRBV12-4 and TRBJ2-5, with 7 bases fitting TRBD2. The sequence derives from a man aged 50 to 59 with multiple sclerosis. Sequencing input: PBMCs. CDR3 amino acids: CASSPSGGETQYF. In DNA, the CDR3 is TGTGCCAGCAGCCCTTCGGGGGGAGAGACCCAGTACTTC.